The rows below give T cell receptor beta chains drawn from one sample of a study of blood T cell repertoires in COVID-19. Method: immunoSEQ multiplex PCR; TCRdb's copy keeps in-frame clones and lacks some. The sample lists roughly 300,000 clones; 85% were seen once. Sample: peripheral blood. These receptors were taken from a human donor in a cohort sampled during active COVID-19. CDR3s include the opening cysteine and the closing phenylalanine or tryptophan. A D gene is named only where the DNA matches it firmly. Rows give clone size only sometimes, using once, few, many, or a class for an expanded clone.

J: TRBJ2-1; size: .; V: TRBV27; D: .; DNA: TGTGCCAGCAGTTTACTGACAGGATCGGACAATGAGCAGTTCTTC; CDR3: CASSLLTGSDNEQFF
J: TRBJ2-1; size: .; V: TRBV13; D: .; DNA: TGTGCCAGCAGCTCGAACACGGGGGTCACTTTGAAGAATGAGCAGTTCTTC; CDR3: CASSSNTGVTLKNEQFF
J: TRBJ2-3; size: .; V: TRBV7-9; D: .; DNA: TGTGCCAGCAGCTTGGGGTCGGGGTCAACAGATACGCAGTATTTT; CDR3: CASSLGSGSTDTQYF
J: TRBJ1-2; size: .; V: TRBV9; D: TRBD1; DNA: TGTGCCAGCAGCGCCTTAGGGACAGGGGTCTATGGCTACACCTTC; CDR3: CASSALGTGVYGYTF
J: TRBJ1-2; size: few; V: TRBV7-9; D: .; DNA: TGTGCCAGCACTTCAGGGGCGGATGGCTACACCTTC; CDR3: CASTSGADGYTF
J: TRBJ2-1; size: few; V: TRBV29-1; D: TRBD2; DNA: TGCAGCGTTGTAGGCCCCGGACTAGACAACAATGAGCAGTTCTTC; CDR3: CSVVGPGLDNNEQFF
J: TRBJ1-2; size: .; V: TRBV5-4; D: .; DNA: TGTGCCAGCAGCTCGGTTACAGGGAACTATGGCTACACCTTC; CDR3: CASSSVTGNYGYTF
J: TRBJ2-7; size: .; V: TRBV5-1; D: .; DNA: TGCGCCAGCAGCGCAGGTCGAACTCGGTACGAGCAGTACTTC; CDR3: CASSAGRTRYEQYF
J: TRBJ2-7; size: .; V: TRBV3-1/TRBV3-2; D: .; DNA: TGTGCCAGCAGCCAACGTTACGAGCAGTACTTC; CDR3: CASSQRYEQYF
J: TRBJ2-2; size: .; V: TRBV6-5; D: .; DNA: TGTGCCAGCAGTTACTTTTCGGGGGGCGGCACCGGGGAGCTGTTTTTT; CDR3: CASSYFSGGGTGELFF